These 7 T cell receptor beta chains share one sample of origin, sequenced in a study of Ad26.COV2.S vaccination and SARS-CoV-2 variants. As for treatment: about 20 received Ad26.COV2.S at low or high dose, single or two shots; several received placebo; per-sample allocation not given. The investigators took samples on day 63 after the first vaccine or placebo injection. Sequencing used immunoSEQ multiplex PCR; TCRdb keeps in-frame clones, though not all of them. The sample has about 380,000 clones; 83% are singletons. Sequences were derived from peripheral blood, sampled in a trial of Ad26.COV2.S vaccine versus placebo. These receptors were obtained from a person aged 18-65 years who received the Ad26.COV2.S COVID-19 vaccine or a placebo.

The rearrangement links TRBV30 to TRBJ1-1; D remains unclear. V lost 2 bases and J 4 bases, leaving 11 bases between the germline ends. This CDR3 spans 13 amino acids. Germline V gene data show CDR1 as GTSNPN and CDR2 as SVGIG (reference sequence). This CDR3 reads CAWSRQSGTEAFF. CDR3 in DNA: TGTGCCTGGAGTCGGCAATCTGGCACTGAAGCTTTCTTT.

J is TRBJ2-7 and V is TRBV5-6; D gene uncertain. The V gene's germline CDR1 is SGHDT and CDR2 YYEEEE. The length of the CDR3 is 14 residues. V dropped 4 bases and J dropped 5 bases, with 16 bases sitting between them. DNA for the CDR3: TGTGCCAGCAGCCCCTGGACCCAAGCCCACGAGCAGTACTTC. It specifies CASSPWTQAHEQYF. Full variable domain (outside the CDR3, taken from reference TRBV5-6 and TRBJ2-7): DAGVTQSPTHLIKTRGQQVTLRCSPKSGHDTVSWYQQALGQGPQFIFQYYEEEERQRGNFPDRFSGHQFPNYSSELNVNALLLGDSALYLCASSPWTQAHEQYFGPGTRLTVT.

This chain joins TRBV10-3 and TRBJ2-4; possible D gene TRBD1, 6 bases. V was clipped by 3 bases and J by 6 bases, with 12 bases between them. The CDR3 spans 14 residues. Germline V gene lookup returns CDR1 ENHRY and CDR2 SYGVKD. The CDR3 DNA is TGTGCCATCAGTGAAGAGGGGGTTCTAAACATTCAGTACTTC. It is translated as CAISEEGVLNIQYF.

The chain couples TRBV18 to TRBJ2-5, with D hard to call. Germline values: CDR1 KGHSH, CDR2 LQKENI. CDR3 length equals 11 residues. V lost 6 bases to trimming and J lost 5 bases, with 7 bases between them. The CDR3 nucleotides read TGTGCCAGCTCCCGAGACGAGACCCAGTACTTC. This translates into CASSRDETQYF.

Remarks on this clone: The same CDR3 is also encoded by other DNA sequences in this sample. The CDR3 region is CASSVVGGTDTQYF. The CDR3 DNA reads TGTGCCAGCAGCGTAGTGGGGGGCACAGATACGCAGTATTTT. This chain connects TRBV9 to TRBJ2-3; D may match TRBD1 or TRBD2 (5 bases each). The CDR3 covers 14 residues. In germline, CDR1 is SGDLS, CDR2 YYNGEE. Trimming cost V 0 bases and J 1 base, with 6 bases left between them. Drawing the rest from reference TRBV9 and TRBJ2-3, the complete variable domain is DSGVTQTPKHLITATGQRVTLRCSPRSGDLSVYWYQQSLDQGLQFLIQYYNGEERAKGNILERFSAQQFPDLHSELNLSSLELGDSALYFCASSVVGGTDTQYFGPGTRLTVL.

The gene calls are TRBV3-1 (or the pseudogene TRBV3-2) and TRBJ1-3; D remains unclear. Germline V gene sequence: CDR1 LGHDT, CDR2 YNNKEL (reference sequence). The CDR3 has 16 amino acids. V was trimmed by 4 bases and J by 0 bases, leaving 13 bases between them. Here the CDR3 reads CASSPIHPDSGNTIYF. The CDR3 nucleotides read TGTGCCAGCAGCCCCATCCACCCCGACTCTGGAAACACCATATATTTT.

Only one count was recorded for this clone. The V and J genes are TRBV3-1 (or the pseudogene TRBV3-2) and TRBJ1-2; TRBD1 is a possible D gene (5 bases). The V end was cut by 4 bases, the J end by 1 base, with 13 bases between. Germline CDR1 reads LGHDT; CDR2 reads YNNKEL (reference sequence). The CDR3 extends over 15 amino acids. CDR3 in DNA: TGTGCCAGCAGCCGGGACGGATCACTTAACTATGGCTACACCTTC. Protein product: CASSRDGSLNYGYTF.